This T cell receptor (beta chain) was captured in a study of blood T cell repertoires in COVID-19. Turning to the study itself: COVID-19 samples from acute and convalescent phases originated in the United States, Italy and Spain. PBMCs, B-cell-depleted T cells, or T cells provided the cDNA or gDNA that made up the material.

From germline, CDR1 is SGHRS and CDR2 YFSETQ. This CDR3 has 14 amino acids. Trimming took 7 bases from V and 0 from J; bases not matched to a gene: 6. Per the study methods: Amplification from reference gene primers served as the basis for estimated nucleated cell counts. Clones were sequenced by immunoSEQ multiplex PCR, and TCRdb holds only the in-frame ones, with some missing. V and J calls and clone size are given by that table; D and trimming were obtained from the DNA. The sample yields just over 75,000 clones, 87% seen once. J is TRBJ1-1 and V is TRBV5-1; 7 positions agree with TRBD1. The TCR originated in a woman aged 80 or over with active or convalescent COVID-19. Sequences were obtained from peripheral blood. The CDR3 nucleotides read TGCGCCAGCTCGGGAGGGGGCATGAACACTGAAGCTTTCTTT. Translated: CASSGGGMNTEAFF.